The clone carrying this TCR beta chain came up a few times. Its matching antigen is unknown. This entry comes from a study of vaccination effects on CD4 cells after COVID-19. This CDR3 comprises 16 residues. CDR1 is SGHRS and CDR2 is YFSETQ in the germline V gene. V lost 6 bases and J lost 0, with 17 bases in between. The ViraFEST assay expanded antigen-specific CD4+ T cells with viral peptide pools before sequencing. Scientists isolated CD4+ T cells after an approximately ten-day culture period ended. Two doses of either BNT162b2 or mRNA-1273 were given to each participant. Only in-frame clones appear in the TCRdb table, and some are missing; sequencing was by immunoSEQ multiplex PCR. The data contain more than 25,000 clones, 74% of them singletons.

The chain is built from TRBV5-1 and TRBJ2-3; D ambiguous. This TCR was recovered from a human donor who received a COVID-19 vaccine. Sequenced material: CD4+ T cells from PBMCs cultured with HCoV-229E spike peptides, taken after COVID-19 vaccination. CDR3 nucleotides: TGCGCCAGCACCCGTACCCCGCCCCCTAGCACAGATACGCAGTATTTT. Its translation is CASTRTPPPSTDTQYF.